Reported below is one T cell receptor (beta chain). Its matching antigen is unknown. The data were obtained in a study of cytomegalovirus exposure and HLA in healthy donors. Study-wide context: Early released data had tens of millions of unique TCRs, all coming from HLA-typed donors. The study's findings and limits: A link between a missense DCLRE1C variant and TCR beta V- and J-gene trimming emerged from a later analysis. There were reportedly fewer N-insertions in an Asian-associated ancestry cluster than the roughly 670-donor mean, in a later analysis. Listed as cytomegalovirus-associated were roughly 180 TCR beta chains.

V was pared by 1 base and J by 3 bases, with 1 base of the junction left unmatched. The CDR3 runs 14 residues. Per the germline V gene, CDR1 is SQVTM and CDR2 is ANQGSEA. The PCR had 60 Vbeta and 13 Jbeta primers. Profiling relied on immunoSEQ multiplex PCR, and the TCRdb table lists in-frame clones only, not all of them. The sample has roughly 150,000 clones, 80% to 85% seen once. Source material: PBMCs. The chain has TRBV29-1 and TRBJ2-3, with TRBD2 matching 10 bases. The sequence derives from a girl aged 2 to 9 in good health and CMV-seropositive. CDR3 amino acids: CSVEASGRTDTQYF. Written as DNA, the CDR3 is TGCAGCGTTGAAGCTAGCGGGAGAACAGATACGCAGTATTTT.